Below are 27 T cell receptor beta chains sequenced from a single sample in a study of molecular identifiers for immune sequencing clone quantification. TCRdb used MiXCR to reprocess the PCR reads, holding one entry per CDR3 protein. Of about 640,000 distinct CDR3 sequences detected, about 20% appear once; the ten largest clones hold roughly 0.85%. Material: naive CD8+ T cells from blood, with Jurkat cell RNA spiked in. As to subset: FACS-sorted CD8+CD4-CCR7+CD45RA+ naive T cells. The source of these receptors is a human donor in good health. Some libraries in this study had Jurkat cell RNA spiked in.

The V and J genes are TRBV30 and TRBJ1-1; no clear D gene. Looked up from germline, CDR1 is GTSNPN and CDR2 is SVGIG (reference sequence). The CDR3 sequence is 11 residues long. With 5 bases removed from V and 5 bases from J, the gap between germline ends came to 9 bases. The CDR3 DNA is TGTGCCTGGGGGAGGTGGACTGAAGCTTTCTTT. Its protein product is CAWGRWTEAFF.

This clonotype was counted at least ten times. V and J are TRBV30 and TRBJ2-1, with D possibly being TRBD1 (5 bases). This CDR3 contains 12 residues. Trimming cost V 0 bases and J 8 bases, with 8 bases left between them. Germline assignment: CDR1 GTSNPN and CDR2 SVGIG (reference sequence). The CDR3 nucleotides read TGTGCCTGGAGTGTTCAGGGTTATGAGCAGTTCTTC. This translates into CAWSVQGYEQFF.

Only a few counts were recorded for this clonotype. A clone one base away is much larger, so this may be a read error. The rearrangement links TRBV28 to TRBJ2-7; D is unclear. Germline V gene lookup returns CDR1 MDHEN and CDR2 SYDVKM. CDR3 length: 12 amino acids. The chain's CDR3 is CASSLSLYEQHF. The CDR3 DNA reads TGTGCCAGCAGTTTGAGCCTCTACGAGCAGCACTTC. The full variable domain, with the rest looked up from reference TRBV28 and TRBJ2-7, is DVKVTQSSRYLVKRTGEKVFLECVQDMDHENMFWYRQDPGLGLRLIYFSYDVKMKEKGDIPEGYSVSREKKERFSLILESASTNQTSMYLCASSLSLYEQHFGPGTRLTVT.

On this clonotype itself: A much larger clone lies a single base off, so this may be a read error. V gene TRBV12-3 or TRBV12-4 combines with J gene TRBJ1-4, with D hard to call. The CDR3 runs to 14 residues. CDR3 nucleotides: TGTGCCAGCAGTTTAGCGCAGACTAATGAAGAACTGTTTTTT. Its protein product is CASSLAQTNEELFF.

This clonotype appeared a few times. J is TRBJ2-7 and V is TRBV7-7, with D possibly being TRBD2 (5 bases). V was trimmed by 5 bases and J by 6 bases, leaving 11 bases between them. Germline V gene sequence: CDR1 SSHAT, CDR2 FNYEAQ (reference sequence). The CDR3 spans 12 residues. The CDR3 protein is CASSAGKSEQYF. CDR3 sequence (DNA): TGTGCCAGCAGCGCCGGGAAGTCCGAGCAGTACTTC.

This clonotype was counted ten times or more. This chain links TRBV5-4 with TRBJ2-3; the D is unclear. Trimming cost V 0 bases and J 1 base, with 15 bases left between them. CDR3 length: 17 amino acids. The germline CDR1 and CDR2 sequences are SGHNT and YYREEE (reference sequence). The CDR3 loop is CASSLDQALIGTDTQYF. The CDR3 DNA sequence: TGTGCCAGCAGCTTGGATCAAGCGCTGATCGGCACAGATACGCAGTATTTT.

This clonotype was found a few times. An end of the junction does not agree with germline; a read error may underlie this. The rearrangement links TRBV12-3 or TRBV12-4 to TRBJ1-1; the match to TRBD1 covers 7 bases. CDR3 length equals 14 residues. The DNA for the CDR3 is TGTGTCAGCAGTCTGGACAGGAGGAACACTGAAGCTTTCTTT. This encodes CVSSLDRRNTEAFF.

Concerning this clonotype itself: A clone one base away is much larger, so this may be a read error. This rearrangement joins TRBV3-1 to TRBJ2-2; 8 bases line up with TRBD1. Germline V CDR1 and CDR2: LGHDT, YNNKEL (reference sequence). The CDR3 is 15 amino acids. In nucleotides, the CDR3 is TGTGCCGGCAGCCTAGGGACAGGATACACCGGGGAGCTGTTTTTT. Residues: CAGSLGTGYTGELFF.

This clonotype showed up many times. The chain has TRBV6-2 or TRBV6-3 and TRBJ2-3; TRBD2 agrees at 8 bases. In germline, CDR1 is MNHEY, CDR2 SVGEGT. V was clipped by 2 bases and J by 4 bases; unmatched bases: 11. The CDR3 has 17 amino acids. The CDR3 here is CASSYDAGGVFADTQYF. The CDR3 DNA reads as TGTGCCAGCAGTTACGACGCGGGGGGCGTGTTTGCAGATACGCAGTATTTT.

This clonotype was recorded many times. This chain joins TRBV7-9 and TRBJ2-7; 10 bases map to TRBD1. The CDR3 runs to 15 residues. The V and J ends lost 5 bases and 3 bases, in that order; junction bases with no gene match: 7. Germline V gene data show CDR1 as SEHNR and CDR2 as FQNEAQ (reference sequence). In nucleotides, the CDR3 is TGTGCCAGCAGCCCCGGGACAGGGGTTATCTACGAGCAGTACTTC. It codes for CASSPGTGVIYEQYF. Based on the CDR3 plus reference TRBV7-9 and TRBJ2-7, the full variable domain is DTGVSQNPRHKITKRGQNVTFRCDPISEHNRLYWYRQTLGQGPEFLTYFQNEAQLEKSRLLSDRFSAERPKGSFSTLEIQRTEQGDSAMYLCASSPGTGVIYEQYFGPGTRLTVT.

A remark on this clonotype: The conserved closing phenylalanine or tryptophan is absent in this CDR3, likely reflecting a read error. This rearrangement joins TRBV3-1 to TRBJ2-5; D is ambiguous. Trimming pared 1 base from V and 4 bases from J, leaving 16 bases between. CDR1 is LGHDT and CDR2 is YNNKEL in the germline V gene (reference sequence). The CDR3 has 16 amino acids. The CDR3 DNA reads as TGTGCCAGCAGCCAAGGAGAGACCATAATAGGAGAGACCCAGTACTCC. Translated, it gives CASSQGETIIGETQYS.

This clonotype was found a few times. The gene calls are TRBV19 and TRBJ1-1, with a tentative D call TRBD1 (5 bases). V was pared by 2 bases and J by 3 bases, with 13 bases between. Looked up from germline, CDR1 is LNHDA and CDR2 is SQIVND (reference sequence). The CDR3 is 15 residues long. The CDR3 reads CASSISRVGDTEAFF. In nucleotides, the CDR3 is TGTGCCAGTAGTATAAGCAGGGTAGGGGACACTGAAGCTTTCTTT.

At least ten counts were recorded for this clonotype. V is TRBV12-3 or TRBV12-4 and J is TRBJ2-5; 9 bases are a match to TRBD2. After removal of 5 bases from V and 0 bases from J, the junction contained 4 bases not matched to a gene. The length of the CDR3 is 15 residues. The CDR3 region has the DNA TGTGCCAGCAGTCCAGGACTAGCGAACCAAGAGACCCAGTACTTC. It translates to CASSPGLANQETQYF.

This clonotype turned up a few times. The chain recombines TRBV30 with TRBJ2-6; 8 bases fit TRBD1. The CDR3 sequence is 16 residues long. The V gene end was trimmed by 1 base and the J gene end by 0 bases; junction bases not matched to a gene: 2. Per the germline V gene, CDR1 is GTSNPN and CDR2 is SVGIG (reference sequence). CDR3 nucleotides: TGTGCCTGGAGTGCACAGGGGGACTCTGGGGCCAACGTCCTGACTTTC. It encodes CAWSAQGDSGANVLTF.

This clonotype came up many times. The chain recombines TRBV7-8 with TRBJ2-3; the D is unclear. From germline, CDR1 is SGHVS and CDR2 FQNEAQ. CDR3 size: 15 residues. V shed 0 bases and J shed 3 bases, with 10 bases lying between them. This chain's CDR3 is CASSLALQATDTQYF. CDR3 coding DNA: TGTGCCAGCAGCTTAGCGCTGCAGGCGACAGATACGCAGTATTTT.

Ten or more counts support this clonotype. This chain uses TRBV5-1 with TRBJ2-7, with TRBD1 matching 7 bases. Germline V gives CDR1 SGHRS, CDR2 YFSETQ. The CDR3 has 15 amino acids. V was clipped by 0 bases and J by 5 bases; unmatched bases: 8. The CDR3 region is CASSLEGQYIDEQYF. The CDR3, as DNA: TGCGCCAGCAGCTTGGAGGGACAGTATATTGACGAGCAGTACTTC.

This clonotype showed up just a few times. The chain recombines TRBV18 with TRBJ1-5; D is possibly TRBD1 (5 bases). There are 15 residues in the CDR3. Per the germline V gene, CDR1 is KGHSH and CDR2 is LQKENI. With 3 bases removed from V and 4 bases from J, the gap between germline ends came to 13 bases. The CDR3, as DNA: TGTGCCAGCTCACCGAGGGACGGACCAAATCAGCCCCAGCATTTT. It codes for CASSPRDGPNQPQHF.

The chain employs TRBV7-9 and TRBJ2-7, with D tentatively TRBD1 (7 bases). Germline CDR1 reads SEHNR; CDR2 reads FQNEAQ (reference sequence). The CDR3 loop spans 15 amino acids. Trimming took 0 bases from V and 2 from J, leaving 11 bases between them. The CDR3 coding sequence is TGTGCCAGCAGCTTAGCGCAGGGGGAGGCCTACGAGCAGTACTTC. Residues: CASSLAQGEAYEQYF. The variable domain in full, completed from reference TRBV7-9 and TRBJ2-7, reads DTGVSQNPRHKITKRGQNVTFRCDPISEHNRLYWYRQTLGQGPEFLTYFQNEAQLEKSRLLSDRFSAERPKGSFSTLEIQRTEQGDSAMYLCASSLAQGEAYEQYFGPGTRLTVT.

This clonotype came up many times. V and J are TRBV20-1 and TRBJ2-5; 11 nucleotides align to TRBD2. The germline CDR1 and CDR2 sequences are DFQATT and SNEGSKA (reference sequence). The length of the CDR3 is 15 residues. J was trimmed by 4 bases and V by 1 base; bases with no gene match: 5. CDR3 protein: CSARVSGGARETQYF. The DNA of the CDR3 is TGCAGTGCTAGAGTTAGCGGGGGGGCCCGAGAGACCCAGTACTTC.

In this sample, this clonotype turned up many times. The genes are TRBV12-5 and TRBJ2-3; 8 bases are a match to TRBD1. This CDR3 has 14 amino acids. Germline V CDR1 and CDR2: LGHNT, FRNRAP. Trimming removed 3 bases from V and 5 bases from J; junction bases left unmatched: 4. The CDR3 DNA reads as TGTGCTAGTGGTTTCTCTGACAGGGGAGATACGCAGTATTTT. As protein: CASGFSDRGDTQYF.

This clonotype was counted many times. The rearrangement joins TRBV20-1 to TRBJ2-7, with D possibly TRBD1 on 6 matching bases. The CDR3 spans 12 residues. Germline CDR1 and CDR2: DFQATT and SNEGSKA (reference sequence). Deletions cut 7 bases from V and 6 bases from J, with 16 bases between. The chain's CDR3 is CSGQGLGSEQYF. The CDR3 region has the DNA TGCAGTGGCCAGGGGTTGGGGTCCGAGCAGTACTTC.

About this clonotype itself: One junction end does not reproduce the germline sequence, and a read error may be involved. The chain uses TRBV7-6 and TRBJ1-1, with D hard to call. The germline gives CDR1 SGHVS, CDR2 FNYEAQ. The CDR3 covers 12 residues. DNA of the CDR3: TGTGCCAGCAGCTTAGATGCAGGCCTCAGGTCTTTT. This gives the protein CASSLDAGLRSF. Drawing the rest from reference TRBV7-6 and TRBJ1-1, the complete variable domain is GAGVSQSPRYKVTKRGQDVALRCDPISGHVSLYWYRQALGQGPEFLTYFNYEAQQDKSGLPNDRFSAERPEGSISTLTIQRTEQRDSAMYRCASSLDAGLRSFGQGTRLTVV.

Only a few counts were recorded for this clonotype. The chain uses TRBV5-6 and TRBJ2-7; no definite D call. V lost 2 bases and J 5 bases, leaving 14 bases between the germline ends. Germline V CDR1 and CDR2: SGHDT, YYEEEE. This CDR3 region has 14 residues. The CDR3 loop reads CASSLPAQRHEQYF. CDR3 DNA: TGTGCCAGCAGCTTACCCGCTCAGAGGCACGAGCAGTACTTC. Together with reference TRBV5-6 and TRBJ2-7, the CDR3 gives the full variable domain: DAGVTQSPTHLIKTRGQQVTLRCSPKSGHDTVSWYQQALGQGPQFIFQYYEEEERQRGNFPDRFSGHQFPNYSSELNVNALLLGDSALYLCASSLPAQRHEQYFGPGTRLTVT.

This clonotype was counted many times. The V call is TRBV20-1, the J call TRBJ1-2; D call uncertain. CDR3 size: 13 residues. The V and J ends lost 0 bases and 4 bases respectively, with 9 bases between them. Germline V CDR1 and CDR2: DFQATT, SNEGSKA (reference sequence). CDR3 residues: CSAREGQIYGYTF. In DNA form, the CDR3 reads TGCAGTGCTAGAGAAGGGCAGATCTATGGCTACACCTTC.

As to this clonotype: The junction does not match germline at one end; this may be a read error. The V gene is TRBV7-7, the J gene TRBJ2-2; 13 nucleotides agree with TRBD2. The CDR3 is 16 residues long. In germline, CDR1 is SSHAT, CDR2 FNYEAQ (reference sequence). CDR3 residues: CASSLGLAGKSGELFF. The CDR3 DNA follows: TGTGCTAGCAGCTTGGGACTAGCGGGAAAATCGGGGGAGCTGTTTTTT.

This clonotype was picked up many times. The chain joins TRBV29-1 to TRBJ2-7; tentative D call: TRBD2 (5 bases). The V gene lost 3 bases and the J gene lost 0 bases, with 12 bases spanning the gap. Germline CDR1 SQVTM, CDR2 ANQGSEA. CDR3 length: 14 amino acids. CDR3 coding DNA: TGCAGCGTTGAGGAGGCAGGCAGCTCCTACGAGCAGTACTTC. The encoded protein is CSVEEAGSSYEQYF.

This clonotype was seen ten or more times. V and J are TRBV7-9 and TRBJ2-3; D is possibly TRBD1 or TRBD2 (5 bases each). Trimming pared 4 bases from V and 0 bases from J, leaving 14 bases between. CDR3 length: 16 residues. Germline V gene sequence: CDR1 SEHNR, CDR2 FQNEAQ (reference sequence). The CDR3 spells CASSSTGTESTDTQYF. The DNA of the CDR3 is TGTGCCAGCAGCTCGACCGGGACGGAGAGCACAGATACGCAGTATTTT.